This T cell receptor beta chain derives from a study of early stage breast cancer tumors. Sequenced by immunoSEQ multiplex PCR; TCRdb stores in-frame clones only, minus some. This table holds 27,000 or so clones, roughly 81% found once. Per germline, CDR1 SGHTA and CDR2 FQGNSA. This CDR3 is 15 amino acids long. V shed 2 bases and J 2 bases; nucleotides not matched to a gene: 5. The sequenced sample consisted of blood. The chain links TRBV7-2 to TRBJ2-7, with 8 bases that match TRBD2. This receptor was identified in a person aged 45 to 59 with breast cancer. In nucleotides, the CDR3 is TGTGCCAGCAGCTTATTGGCGGGGGGTACCTACGAGCAGTACTTC. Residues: CASSLLAGGTYEQYF.